This T cell receptor (beta chain) emerged from a study of T cell changes during pregnancy in multiple sclerosis. This clone was recorded only once. The assay was immunoSEQ multiplex PCR, and TCRdb's table has in-frame clones only and misses some. The table lists roughly 59,000 clones, just under 95% of them singletons. The sequence derives from a female donor with multiple sclerosis, enrolled in a pregnancy study. Here the sequenced sample was CD4+ T cells from peripheral blood mononuclear cells, taken before pregnancy.

CDR3 sequence: CASSLVGAGYGYTF. The CDR3 DNA is TGTGCCAGCAGCTTGGTGGGGGCTGGGTATGGCTACACCTTC. The rearrangement links TRBV5-6 to TRBJ1-2, with D perhaps TRBD1 (6 bases). Between the trimmed V and J ends, which lost 0 bases and 5 bases, there was a span of 11 bases. CDR3 length: 14 residues. In germline, CDR1 is SGHDT, CDR2 YYEEEE.